The 11 T cell receptor beta chains in this list originate from one sample, sequenced in a study of immune cell composition in non-small cell lung cancer. Profiling relied on immunoSEQ multiplex PCR, and the TCRdb table lists in-frame clones only, not all of them. The sample lists 14,000 or so clones, over 75% occurring once. Material: lung tumor tissue. Source of these receptors: a human donor with non-small cell lung cancer.

The chain links TRBV7-2 to TRBJ2-1, with D perhaps TRBD2 (6 bases). Germline-derived CDR1 and CDR2 are SGHTA and FQGNSA. CDR3 length equals 15 residues. Trimming left V 6 bases short and J 2 bases short, with 14 bases between. The CDR3 DNA follows: TGTGCCAGCAGTTCCGGGACTGCCGCCTACAATGAGCAGTTCTTC. Its translation is CASSSGTAAYNEQFF.

The gene calls are TRBV7-9 and TRBJ2-1; D not resolved. The CDR3 runs to 12 residues. Between the trimmed V and J ends, which lost 2 bases and 8 bases, there was a span of 7 bases. CDR1 is SEHNR, CDR2 FQNEAQ, per germline (reference sequence). The CDR3 DNA sequence: TGTGCCAGCAGCTTAAAGGTCTATGAGCAGTTCTTC. As protein: CASSLKVYEQFF.

V is TRBV4-2 and J is TRBJ2-7; 9 nucleotides align to TRBD2. Germline values: CDR1 LGHNA, CDR2 YNFKEQ. V lost 1 base to trimming and J lost 0 bases; unmatched junction nucleotides: 4. This CDR3 is built from 16 residues. The CDR3 region is CASSQVAGVPSYEQYF. As DNA, the CDR3 is TGTGCCAGCAGCCAAGTAGCGGGAGTCCCCTCCTACGAGCAGTACTTC.

The chain carries TRBV7-3 and TRBJ2-1; the D gene is possibly TRBD2 (5 bases). Trimming left V 1 base short and J 6 bases short, with 16 bases between. Germline-derived CDR1 and CDR2 are SGHTA and FQGTGA. The CDR3 has 16 amino acids. CDR3 in amino acids: CASSLRSRDVGNEQFF. The CDR3 DNA reads as TGTGCCAGCAGCTTAAGGTCCCGGGATGTAGGCAATGAGCAGTTCTTC.

This clone appeared a single time. V and J are TRBV11-3 and TRBJ2-3; a possible D gene is TRBD2 (5 bases). CDR3 length equals 14 residues. Germline-derived CDR1 and CDR2 are SGHNT and YENEEA. V lost 1 base, J lost 2 bases, and 7 bases lay in between. The CDR3 is CASSLVGDTDTQYF. Written as DNA, the CDR3 is TGTGCCAGCAGCTTAGTCGGGGACACAGATACGCAGTATTTT.

This chain joins TRBV9 and TRBJ2-1, with unresolved D. The V gene lost 4 bases and the J gene lost 8 bases, with 13 bases spanning the gap. CDR3 size: 13 residues. Germline assignment: CDR1 SGDLS and CDR2 YYNGEE. The CDR3 DNA sequence: TGTGCCAGCAGCCTGGGCCCTTTCGATGAGCAGTTCTTC. As protein: CASSLGPFDEQFF.

The chain is built from TRBV29-1 and TRBJ2-1; D might be TRBD2 (6 bases). From germline, CDR1 is SQVTM and CDR2 ANQGSEA. The ends were cut back, 0 bases at V and 2 bases at J, with 11 bases in the middle. The CDR3 extends over 15 amino acids. The CDR3 reads CSVEEGGNPYNEQFF. CDR3 in DNA: TGCAGCGTTGAAGAAGGCGGGAACCCCTACAATGAGCAGTTCTTC.

In this sample, this clone turned up a few times. The CDR3 DNA is TGTGCCAGCAGCCCGGGACTAGCGGGAGTCCGGCCCCTGCAGACCCAGTACTTC. Protein sequence: CASSPGLAGVRPLQTQYF. The V call is TRBV7-2, the J call TRBJ2-5; TRBD2 agrees at 14 bases. The length of the CDR3 is 18 residues. With 5 bases clipped from V and 6 bases from J, the junction kept 14 bases outside the gene matches. Germline assignment: CDR1 SGHTA and CDR2 FQGNSA.

The J gene is TRBJ2-5, the V gene TRBV18, with TRBD2 matching 14 bases. V lost 3 bases, J lost 3 bases, and 0 bases stayed unmatched. Germline loops: CDR1 KGHSH, CDR2 LQKENI. This CDR3 comprises 15 residues. The CDR3 bases are TGTGCCAGCTCACCGGGACTAGCGGGAGAAGAGACCCAGTACTTC. Protein product: CASSPGLAGEETQYF.

The rearrangement joins TRBV18 to TRBJ2-7; 7 nucleotides agree with TRBD1. The CDR3 runs 12 residues. Germline CDR1 KGHSH, CDR2 LQKENI. V lost 6 bases, J lost 7 bases, and 6 bases stayed unmatched. Here the CDR3 reads CASSGTGDEQYF. In DNA, the CDR3 is TGTGCCAGCTCCGGAACAGGGGATGAGCAGTACTTC.

In its sample, this clone was seen a few times. The genes are TRBV5-1 and TRBJ1-1; 10 nucleotides agree with TRBD1. In germline, CDR1 is SGHRS, CDR2 YFSETQ. The CDR3 is 13 residues long. The V and J ends lost 0 bases and 8 bases, in that order; junction bases with no gene match: 1. The CDR3 bases are TGCGCCAGCAGCTTGGGGACAGGGGGAGAAGCTTTCTTT. As protein: CASSLGTGGEAFF.